These T cell receptor beta chains were read from a single sample in a study of metastatic and nonmetastatic thyroid tumors. TCRdb called clones again from the PCR reads with MiXCR. The table records roughly 40,000 clones, 20% to 30% of them present only once. Material for sequencing was tumor tissue. The receptors were sampled from a female donor with papillary thyroid cancer or a benign thyroid nodule (not recorded which). Some clones in this sample may be carry-over from other donors' samples. Both conserved end residues are part of each CDR3. Fields, in order: D gene, clone size, J gene, V gene, CDR3 DNA, CDR3 protein. A D gene is named only where the DNA matches it firmly. A row's size may be missing; if present it is once, few, many or a size class.

.,medium-sized,TRBJ1-2,TRBV28,TGTGCCAGCAGTTTAGACACCGATTCGTATGGCTACACCTTC,CASSLDTDSYGYTF
.,many,TRBJ2-3,TRBV6-2/TRBV6-3,TGTGCCAGCAGTTACGTGGGGGATACGCAGTATTTT,CASSYVGDTQYF
TRBD2,.,TRBJ2-2,TRBV20-1,TGCAGTGCTGTGAGCGTGAGCGGGGGGACCGGGGAGCTGTTTTTT,CSAVSVSGGTGELFF
TRBD2,few,TRBJ2-1,TRBV15,TGTGCCACCAGCAGGGGGACTAGCGGGAGCAATGAGCAGTTCTTC,CATSRGTSGSNEQFF
TRBD1,.,TRBJ2-2,TRBV4-1,TGCGCCAGCAGCCAAAGGACAGGGGGGCGCACCGGGGAGCTGTTTTTT,CASSQRTGGRTGELFF
.,once,TRBJ2-2,TRBV11-2,TGTGCCAGCAGCTCGAGGAACTCGAACACCGGGGAGCTGTTTTTT,CASSSRNSNTGELFF
TRBD1,medium-sized,TRBJ1-2,TRBV15,TGTGCCACCAGCAGGGACAGGGCCGACTATGGCTACACCTTC,CATSRDRADYGYTF
TRBD1,few,TRBJ1-1,TRBV12-3/TRBV12-4,TGTGCCAGCAGCCCCCCCGGGACAGGGCGAATGAACACTGAAGCTTTCTTT,CASSPPGTGRMNTEAFF
.,.,TRBJ1-2,TRBV20-1,TGCAGTGCTAGAGATGGGGGGGAGTTAGGGTATGGCTACACCTTC,CSARDGGELGYGYTF
.,.,TRBJ1-1,TRBV6-5,TGTGCCAGCAGTTTCACCGGGGCCTGGGACACTGAAGCTTTCTTT,CASSFTGAWDTEAFF
.,large,TRBJ1-5,TRBV6-1,TGTGCCAGCAGGGAGACAGTGGACTATAGCAATCAGCCCCAGCATTTT,CASRETVDYSNQPQHF
.,many,TRBJ1-2,TRBV20-1,TGCAGTGCTAGAGATCGTCGTACCTACACCTTC,CSARDRRTYTF
.,medium-sized,TRBJ1-2,TRBV5-4,TGTGCCAGCAGCTTGGAAACTTCATTCTACACCTTC,CASSLETSFYTF
TRBD1,many,TRBJ2-7,TRBV7-3,TGTGCCAGCAGTCCACAGGGGGCCCACGAGCAGTACTTC,CASSPQGAHEQYF
TRBD2,.,TRBJ2-7,TRBV18,TGTGCCAGCTCACCACCGTCGGGAGGGCCAAGTAGCGAGCAGTACTTC,CASSPPSGGPSSEQYF
.,.,TRBJ2-7,TRBV5-1,TGCGCCAGCAGCTTGGCCAAGGTGGCAGGGGAGCCCTACGAGCAGTACTTC,CASSLAKVAGEPYEQYF
.,.,TRBJ1-1,TRBV27,TGTGCCAGCAGTTTCCGGACGGGTGAAGCTTTCTTT,CASSFRTGEAFF
TRBD2,once,TRBJ2-3,TRBV11-2,TGTGCCAGCAGCTTTTTTGGCGGGGGAAGCACAGATACGCAGTATTTT,CASSFFGGGSTDTQYF
.,medium-sized,TRBJ2-7,TRBV7-9,TGTGCCAGCAGCCCGAGCTCCTACGAGCAGTACTTC,CASSPSSYEQYF
TRBD2,many,TRBJ2-7,TRBV20-1,TGCAGTGCTAGAGATGGAGCGGGAAAGAACGAGCAGTACTTC,CSARDGAGKNEQYF
TRBD1,many,TRBJ1-2,TRBV28,TGTGCCAGCAGTGAAACTACCACAGGGGTCCACTATGGCTACACCTTC,CASSETTTGVHYGYTF
.,.,TRBJ1-2,TRBV5-1,TGCGCCAGCAGCGCGGGACACGCGGGGACCTATGGCTACACCTTC,CASSAGHAGTYGYTF
.,few,TRBJ2-7,TRBV12-3/TRBV12-4,TGTGCCAGCAGTCCCGAAGGGCAGGCTCAGCGTGACGAGCAGTACTTC,CASSPEGQAQRDEQYF
.,medium-sized,TRBJ2-3,TRBV4-3,TGCGCCAGCAGCCCCCGGGCGGCAGATACGCAGTATTTT,CASSPRAADTQYF
.,.,TRBJ2-1,TRBV5-1,TGCGCCAGCAGCTCGGACAGTTACAATGAGCAGTTCTTC,CASSSDSYNEQFF
TRBD2,.,TRBJ2-5,TRBV2,TGTGCCAGCAGTCTAGCGGGAGAGGAAGAGACCCAGTACTTC,CASSLAGEEETQYF
.,.,TRBJ1-2,TRBV5-1,TGCGCCAGCATTGATCGGGCTACTTATGTCTACACCTTC,CASIDRATYVYTF
.,.,TRBJ2-7,TRBV7-6,TGTGCCAGTAGGGGGTCAACCTACGAGCAGTACTTC,CASRGSTYEQYF
.,.,TRBJ2-3,TRBV4-2,TGTGCCAGCAGCCAAGTGGCTGAGGGGAGAGGCCGGACAGATACGCAGTATTTT,CASSQVAEGRGRTDTQYF
.,few,TRBJ1-6,TRBV6-1,TGTGCCAGCAGTGAAGCGCGGGGGGGCGGTTCACCCCTCCACTTT,CASSEARGGGSPLHF
TRBD2,few,TRBJ2-7,TRBV20-1,TGCAGTGCTAGAGAGGCGGCTAGCGGGAGGTACTACGAGCAGTACTTC,CSAREAASGRYYEQYF
.,many,TRBJ1-6,TRBV29-1,TGCAGCGTTGTGGTAGGCGCTAGTAATTCACCCCTCCACTTT,CSVVVGASNSPLHF
.,.,TRBJ2-7,TRBV9,TGTGCCAGCAGCGTAGGTACGATGGGGTTCGAGCAGTACTTC,CASSVGTMGFEQYF
TRBD1,few,TRBJ2-7,TRBV10-1,TGCGCCAGCAGTGAGTCTAGGGGACAGGGCCCTTTGTGGCAGTACTTC,CASSESRGQGPLWQYF
.,.,TRBJ2-1,TRBV18,TGTGCCAGCTCAGTTACTACCCACAATGAGCAGTTCTTC,CASSVTTHNEQFF
.,few,TRBJ1-5,TRBV27,TGTGCCAGCAGTTTTACAGAAAGTCAGCCCCAGCATTTT,CASSFTESQPQHF
.,.,TRBJ1-1,TRBV20-1,TGCAGTGCTAGTTGGACGTTTGACACTGAAGCTTTCTTT,CSASWTFDTEAFF
.,once,TRBJ2-3,TRBV5-1,TGCGCCAGCAGCTTGGAGGGACTGTACACAGATACGCAGTATTTT,CASSLEGLYTDTQYF
.,many,TRBJ1-3,TRBV10-2,TGCGCCAGCGGGGACTTTCACTCTGGAAACACCATATATTTT,CASGDFHSGNTIYF
TRBD1,few,TRBJ1-6,TRBV20-1,TGCAGTGCTATCGCCCAGTACTCAGGGGGCAGTAATTCACCCCTCCACTTT,CSAIAQYSGGSNSPLHF
TRBD2,once,TRBJ2-7,TRBV5-1,TGCGCCAGCAGGTTAGCGGGGGAGACGGGAGAGCAGTACTTC,CASRLAGETGEQYF
TRBD1,medium-sized,TRBJ2-7,TRBV6-2/TRBV6-3,TGTGCCAGCAAAGGGGGCCGCCACTACGAGCAGTACTTC,CASKGGRHYEQYF
TRBD2,medium-sized,TRBJ2-2,TRBV13,TGTGCCAGCAGCTCCAACCGGGGACTAGCGGGGGGCGACACCGGGGAGCTGTTTTTT,CASSSNRGLAGGDTGELFF
.,few,TRBJ2-2,TRBV28,TGTGCCAGCAGAAGACAGGCAGCGAACACCGGGGAGCTGTTTTTT,CASRRQAANTGELFF
.,few,TRBJ2-1,TRBV6-1,TGTGCCAGCAGTGGAGGACTGGAATACAATGAGCAGTTCTTC,CASSGGLEYNEQFF
.,many,TRBJ2-1,TRBV20-1,TGCAGTGCCTGGACTCCAGCGGCAGGCCCCGGTTCGTTC,CSAWTPAAGPGSF
TRBD2,few,TRBJ2-1,TRBV6-6,TGTGCCAGCAGTTACCCTAGCGGGGGGAATGAGCAGTTCTTC,CASSYPSGGNEQFF
.,few,TRBJ1-2,TRBV2,TGTGCCAGCAGTGCCGGGGGCCTAGATGGCTACACCTTC,CASSAGGLDGYTF
TRBD1,.,TRBJ2-1,TRBV20-1,TGCAGTGCTAGGTTCTGGCAGGGGGCGAGTGAGCAGTTCTTC,CSARFWQGASEQFF
TRBD2,.,TRBJ2-5,TRBV7-6,TGTGCCAGCAGCGCTCTTGGGGGGACTATCCAAGAGACCCAGTACTTC,CASSALGGTIQETQYF
TRBD1,many,TRBJ2-7,TRBV30,TGTGCCTGGCGACCCGGGACAGGGCATTCCTACGAGCAGTACTTC,CAWRPGTGHSYEQYF
.,many,TRBJ2-1,TRBV5-1,TGCGCCAGCAGCTTGGATGTCTACAATGAGCAGTTCTTC,CASSLDVYNEQFF
TRBD2,.,TRBJ2-1,TRBV18,TGTGCCAACTCACCTCCTAGCGGGATTGGTGAGAAGTTCTTC,CANSPPSGIGEKFF
.,.,TRBJ2-2,TRBV3-1,TGTGCCAGTAGGCCCGGTACAGGGACCGGGGAGCTGTTTTTT,CASRPGTGTGELFF
.,few,TRBJ2-7,TRBV12-3/TRBV12-4,TGTGCCAGCAGTTTAAGGAAACCGCGCTACGAGCAGTACTTC,CASSLRKPRYEQYF
.,few,TRBJ2-7,TRBV6-2/TRBV6-3,TGTGCCAGCAGACAAACAGGTTGGGAGCAGTACTTC,CASRQTGWEQYF